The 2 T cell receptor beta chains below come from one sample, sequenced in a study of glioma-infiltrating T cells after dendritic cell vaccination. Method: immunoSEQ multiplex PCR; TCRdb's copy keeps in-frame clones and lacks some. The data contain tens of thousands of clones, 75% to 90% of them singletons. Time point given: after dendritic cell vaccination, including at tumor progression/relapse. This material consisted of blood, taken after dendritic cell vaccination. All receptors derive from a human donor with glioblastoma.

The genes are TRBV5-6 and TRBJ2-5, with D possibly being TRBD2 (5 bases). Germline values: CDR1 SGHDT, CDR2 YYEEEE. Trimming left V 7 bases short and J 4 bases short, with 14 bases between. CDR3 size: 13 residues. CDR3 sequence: CASGRPEGETQYF. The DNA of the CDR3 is TGTGCCAGCGGCCGACCCGAGGGAGAGACCCAGTACTTC.

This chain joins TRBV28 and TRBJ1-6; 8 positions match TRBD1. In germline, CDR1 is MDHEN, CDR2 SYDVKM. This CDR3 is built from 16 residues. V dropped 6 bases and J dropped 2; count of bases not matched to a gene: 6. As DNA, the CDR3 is TGTGCCAGCAGACCTCAGGGGGCCGCCTATAATTCACCCCTCCACTTT. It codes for CASRPQGAAYNSPLHF.